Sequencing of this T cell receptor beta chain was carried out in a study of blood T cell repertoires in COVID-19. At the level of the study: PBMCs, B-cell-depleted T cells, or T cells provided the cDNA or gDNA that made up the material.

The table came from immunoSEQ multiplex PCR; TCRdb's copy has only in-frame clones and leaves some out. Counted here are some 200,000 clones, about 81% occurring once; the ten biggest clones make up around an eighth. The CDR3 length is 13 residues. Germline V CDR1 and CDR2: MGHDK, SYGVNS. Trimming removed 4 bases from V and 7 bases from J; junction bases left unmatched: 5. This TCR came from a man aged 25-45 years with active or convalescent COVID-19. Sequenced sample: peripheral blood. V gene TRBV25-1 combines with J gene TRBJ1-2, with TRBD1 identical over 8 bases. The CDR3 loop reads CASSVQGAGGYTF. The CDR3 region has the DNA TGTGCCAGCAGTGTCCAGGGGGCCGGTGGCTACACCTTC.